These T cell receptor beta chains were read from a single sample in a study of OX40 agonist ivuxolimab in advanced cancers. Generated by immunoSEQ multiplex PCR, the TCRdb table keeps only in-frame clones and is missing some. The sample gives 40,000 or so clones, roughly 80% of which show up once; approximately 21% is in the top ten. The sample was CD4+ or CD8+ T cells sorted from blood, taken in a trial of the OX40 agonist ivuxolimab. The receptors were gathered from an adult with an advanced solid tumor such as melanoma, head and neck, liver or kidney cancer. CDR3s include the opening cysteine and the closing phenylalanine or tryptophan. D genes are given only for firm matches. Rows give clone size only sometimes, using once, few, many, or a class for an expanded clone.

d_call,clone_size,j_call,v_call,cdr3_nt,cdr3_aa
TRBD1,once,TRBJ1-3,TRBV11-2,TGTGCCAGCAGGACACACAGGGGAAGGTCTGGAAACACCATATATTTT,CASRTHRGRSGNTIYF
TRBD1,once,TRBJ2-1,TRBV5-1,TGCGCCAGCAGCTTACCAGGGGGCACTGAGCAGTTCTTC,CASSLPGGTEQFF
TRBD1,-,TRBJ1-2,TRBV5-1,TGCGCCAGCAGCCCGATGGGACAGGGAACCTGGTCGGGCGGCTACACCTTC,CASSPMGQGTWSGGYTF
-,-,TRBJ2-3,TRBV7-9,TGTGCCAGCAGCTTAGGCGGGATTCCCACAGATACGCAGTATTTT,CASSLGGIPTDTQYF
-,once,TRBJ1-2,TRBV7-2,TGTGCCAGCAGCCCCCGAGGGGGGGCGTTAAACTATGGCTACACCTTC,CASSPRGGALNYGYTF
-,-,TRBJ2-7,TRBV4-1,TGCGCCAGCAGCCAAGAAGTAGCGGCAGTTTACGAGCAGTACTTC,CASSQEVAAVYEQYF
-,-,TRBJ2-5,TRBV25-1,TGTGCCAGCAGTAAGGGTTTAAGGGACCAAGAGACCCAGTACTTC,CASSKGLRDQETQYF
TRBD1,-,TRBJ2-5,TRBV7-8,TGTGCCAGCAGCTTAGCAAGACAGGGAAGGGCCCAGTACTTC,CASSLARQGRAQYF
-,few,TRBJ1-1,TRBV27,TGTGCCAGCAGACAGGGAGTCTTCACTGAAGCTTTCTTT,CASRQGVFTEAFF
-,few,TRBJ1-2,TRBV14,TGTGCCAGCAGCTCGCAGGGGATCGGCTACACCTTC,CASSSQGIGYTF
-,-,TRBJ2-7,TRBV19,TGTGCCAGTAGTCCCGGGACTTCCTACGAGCAGTACTTC,CASSPGTSYEQYF
-,-,TRBJ2-1,TRBV2,TGTGCCAGCAGTGGTGAGGGTATTCTCGTCAATGAGCAGTTCTTC,CASSGEGILVNEQFF
TRBD1,-,TRBJ1-6,TRBV5-1,TGCGCCAGCAGCACGGGGACAGGGTTGGCCCTCCACTTT,CASSTGTGLALHF
-,-,TRBJ1-4,TRBV19,TGTGCCAGTGGGGATTCAACTAATGAAAAACTGTTTTTT,CASGDSTNEKLFF
TRBD1,once,TRBJ1-2,TRBV7-2,TGTGCCAGCAGCCTCGACAGGGGGCAATCTGGCTACACCTTC,CASSLDRGQSGYTF
-,-,TRBJ2-1,TRBV6-5,TGTGCCAGCAGTTACTCTCTATACAATGAGCAGTTCTTC,CASSYSLYNEQFF
-,-,TRBJ2-4,TRBV10-3,TGTGCCATCAGTGAGTCCACCGCGGGGCATGGAAACATTCAGTACTTC,CAISESTAGHGNIQYF
TRBD1,-,TRBJ2-6,TRBV6-5,TGTGCCAGCAGTACAGGGGCCGGGGCCAACGTCCTGACTTTC,CASSTGAGANVLTF
TRBD1,-,TRBJ1-3,TRBV14,TGTGCCAGCAGCCATTTGTCGACAGGGGGAAACACCATATATTTT,CASSHLSTGGNTIYF
-,-,TRBJ1-2,TRBV18,TGTGCCAGCTCACCGCTCACCGGGGGATCACCGAGAGGAGGCTACACCTTC,CASSPLTGGSPRGGYTF
TRBD1,-,TRBJ1-2,TRBV2,TGTGCCAGCAGCTACAGGGGGGATGGCTACACCTTC,CASSYRGDGYTF
TRBD1,-,TRBJ1-5,TRBV7-9,TGTGCCAGCAGCTTAGAAATGGGCCAGGGGGGCCTGGATCAGCCCCAGCATTTT,CASSLEMGQGGLDQPQHF
TRBD2,-,TRBJ2-1,TRBV7-2,TGTGCCAGCAGCTTAGCTAGCGGGGGGGCGGGATACAATGAGCAGTTCTTC,CASSLASGGAGYNEQFF
-,-,TRBJ2-1,TRBV13,TGTGCCAGCCAAGGGGATAGCTCCTACAATGAGCAGTTCTTC,CASQGDSSYNEQFF
-,few,TRBJ1-1,TRBV5-1,TGCGCCAGCAGCTTGGGGGAAAACACTGAAGCTTTCTTT,CASSLGENTEAFF
TRBD1,-,TRBJ2-2,TRBV7-9,TGTGCCAGCAGCCCGCGGGGACAGGGGTCTACCGGGGAGCTGTTTTTT,CASSPRGQGSTGELFF
-,-,TRBJ1-5,TRBV6-5,TGTGCCAGCAGTTACCGACGGGGGGAGGGAAAAAAGGCCCAGCATTTT,CASSYRRGEGKKAQHF
TRBD1,few,TRBJ2-3,TRBV19,TGTGCCAGTAGGGCAGGGGGTAGCACAGATACGCAGTATTTT,CASRAGGSTDTQYF
-,-,TRBJ2-3,TRBV2,TGTGCCAGCAGTCCCAGCCAGGTGACAGATACGCAGTATTTT,CASSPSQVTDTQYF
-,-,TRBJ1-5,TRBV7-8,TGTGCCAGCAGCTTAAGGGGGTATCAGCCCCAGCATTTT,CASSLRGYQPQHF
-,-,TRBJ2-7,TRBV11-2,TGTGCCAGCAGCTTAGTGGCCAGGGTAGGTAGCGAGCAGTACTTC,CASSLVARVGSEQYF
-,-,TRBJ1-2,TRBV6-6,TGTGCCAGCAGTTACGGGGGCCCCTATGGCTACACCTTC,CASSYGGPYGYTF
-,-,TRBJ2-2,TRBV6-1,TGTGCCAGCGGGAACACCGGGGAGCTGTTTTTT,CASGNTGELFF
TRBD1,-,TRBJ1-2,TRBV30,TGTGCCCGACTCCTGACAGGGGGTTATGGCTACACCTTC,CARLLTGGYGYTF
TRBD1,once,TRBJ1-6,TRBV6-6,TGTGCCAGCAGTACCTCGGGGCAGGGGGGAAATTCACCCCTCCACTTT,CASSTSGQGGNSPLHF
-,-,TRBJ2-7,TRBV9,TGTGCCAGCAGCTTTCGACAGGCTGATTACGAGCAGTACTTC,CASSFRQADYEQYF
TRBD1,-,TRBJ2-5,TRBV28,TGTGCCAGCAGTTTAGGACAGGGGACTCAAGAGACCCAGTACTTC,CASSLGQGTQETQYF
TRBD2,many,TRBJ2-3,TRBV5-1,TGCGCCAGCAGCCCCGGGACTAGCGGGTACACAGATACGCAGTATTTT,CASSPGTSGYTDTQYF
TRBD2,once,TRBJ2-2,TRBV10-1,TGCGCAGCGGGGTCAGGGCAAGGCGGGGAGCTGTTTTTT,CAAGSGQGGELFF
-,-,TRBJ2-2,TRBV9,TGTGCCAGCAGCGCGTTAGGGGAGCTGTTTTTT,CASSALGELFF
TRBD1,once,TRBJ1-1,TRBV19,TGTGCCAGTAGCCCCCAGGGGGCCACTGAAGCTTTCTTT,CASSPQGATEAFF
TRBD2,-,TRBJ2-7,TRBV30,TGTGCCTGCACCGGGACTAGCGCCTACGAGCAGTACTTC,CACTGTSAYEQYF
-,-,TRBJ2-7,TRBV7-2,TGTGCCAGCAGCCTCGATAGGGGCCCCAACGAGCAGTACTTC,CASSLDRGPNEQYF
-,once,TRBJ1-4,TRBV5-1,TGCGCCAGCGGTTTGACTCCAACTAATGAAAAACTGTTTTTT,CASGLTPTNEKLFF
-,-,TRBJ1-2,TRBV5-6,TGTGCCAGCAGCTTGATCGGGGGGGCCGCTCTAGAGGGCTACACCTTC,CASSLIGGAALEGYTF
-,-,TRBJ1-5,TRBV28,TGTGCCAGCAGTTTGGGTCCAGGGTCGGTTCTCAGCAATCAGCCCCAGCATTTT,CASSLGPGSVLSNQPQHF
TRBD1,-,TRBJ1-3,TRBV6-6,TGTGCCAGCAGTCCACAGGGGCTTGGAAACACCATATATTTT,CASSPQGLGNTIYF
-,-,TRBJ2-7,TRBV27,TGTGCCAGCAGTCAACGGGGCACTAGGGCGGCCGAGCAGTACTTC,CASSQRGTRAAEQYF
-,-,TRBJ1-2,TRBV25-1,TGTGCCAGCAAACCTCCTTATGAGACAGCCTATGGCTACACCTTC,CASKPPYETAYGYTF
-,-,TRBJ1-5,TRBV7-3,TGTGCCAGCAGCTTGGGACCGCTCAATCAGCCCCAGCATTTT,CASSLGPLNQPQHF